The sequence of this T cell receptor beta chain was determined in a study of cytomegalovirus exposure and HLA in healthy donors. CDR1 is LGHNA and CDR2 is YNFKEQ in the germline V gene. Trimming took off 2 bases at V and 6 bases at J, with 14 bases between the two ends. This CDR3 is 14 amino acids long. Vbeta (60) and Jbeta (13) primers were used in the PCR. TCRdb's copy holds only in-frame clones and misses some; the assay was immunoSEQ multiplex PCR. This sample has about 160,000 clones, with 80% to 85% found just once. Sequenced sample: PBMCs. The chain couples TRBV4-2 to TRBJ2-7, with D perhaps matching TRBD2 (6 bases). The sequence derives from a man aged 25-40 years in good health and CMV-seronegative. The CDR3 here is CASSQWVGGREQYF. CDR3 in DNA: TGTGCCAGCAGCCAATGGGTGGGAGGTCGCGAGCAGTACTTC.